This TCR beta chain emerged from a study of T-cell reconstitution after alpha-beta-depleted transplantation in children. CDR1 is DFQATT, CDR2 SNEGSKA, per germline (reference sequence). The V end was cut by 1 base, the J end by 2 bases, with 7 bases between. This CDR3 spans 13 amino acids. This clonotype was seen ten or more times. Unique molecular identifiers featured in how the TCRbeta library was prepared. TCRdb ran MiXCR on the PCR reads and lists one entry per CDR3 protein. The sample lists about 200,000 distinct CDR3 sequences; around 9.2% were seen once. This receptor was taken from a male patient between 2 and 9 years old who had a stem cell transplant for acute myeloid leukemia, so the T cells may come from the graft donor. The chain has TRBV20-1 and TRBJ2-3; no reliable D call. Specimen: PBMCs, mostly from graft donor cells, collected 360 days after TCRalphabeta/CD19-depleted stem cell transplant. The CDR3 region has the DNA TGCAGTGCTAGAGCTGGGTTCACAGATACGCAGTATTTT. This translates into CSARAGFTDTQYF.